A single sample gave rise to the 22 T cell receptor beta chains below, sequenced in a study of metastatic and nonmetastatic thyroid tumors. TCRdb re-clonotyped the PCR reads via MiXCR. The table lists 5,000 or so clones, around 28% of them singletons, with roughly 15% in the top ten. Until they underwent thyroid surgery, no patient had received any treatment. Sequenced sample: adjacent normal tissue. The receptors derive from a female donor with papillary thyroid cancer or a benign thyroid nodule (not recorded which). Some clones in this sample may be carry-over from other donors' samples.

By sample fraction, this clone is medium-sized (0.01 to 0.1%). This chain joins TRBV20-1 and TRBJ2-7; D might be TRBD1 or TRBD2, each matching 5 bases. Per germline, CDR1 DFQATT and CDR2 SNEGSKA (reference sequence). V was clipped by 5 bases and J by 3 bases, with 20 bases between them. The length of the CDR3 is 15 residues. CDR3 sequence reads: CSAAPRGGRRYEQYF. CDR3 in DNA: TGCAGTGCTGCTCCTCGGGGCGGGCGGCGCTACGAGCAGTACTTC.

The chain couples TRBV28 to TRBJ2-3, with D unclear. Looked up from germline, CDR1 is MDHEN and CDR2 is SYDVKM. CDR3 length equals 12 residues. V gave up 1 base and J gave up 4 bases, with 3 bases separating them. The CDR3 reads CASSLSADTQYF. The CDR3 region has the DNA TGTGCCAGCAGTTTATCGGCAGATACGCAGTATTTT.

In regard to this clone: One end of the junction is discordant with germline, which a read error may explain. The chain recombines TRBV20-1 with TRBJ1-1; no clear D. The CDR3 is made up of 12 amino acids. Germline V gene sequence: CDR1 DFQATT, CDR2 SNEGSKA (reference sequence). This CDR3 is CSARTLNTEALF. The CDR3, as DNA: TGCAGTGCCAGAACGTTGAACACAGAAGCTTTATTT.

This clone was observed a few times. At one end the junction does not follow the germline gene, possibly because of a read error. The CDR3 nucleotides are TGTGTCATCAGTGAGTCTAAGGAGGACAATGAGCAGTTCTTC. Translation: CVISESKEDNEQFF. V usage is TRBV10-3 and J usage is TRBJ2-1, with a tentative D call TRBD2 (5 bases). Germline loops: CDR1 ENHRY, CDR2 SYGVKD. CDR3 size: 14 residues.

CDR3 in amino acids: CSETAGGAGGYTF. CDR3 DNA: TGCAGTGAAACGGCAGGGGGCGCAGGCGGCTACACCTTC. V and J are TRBV20-1 and TRBJ1-2, with 8 nucleotides matching TRBD1. Trimming took 7 bases from V and 8 from J; bases not matched to a gene: 12. The CDR3 is 13 residues long. CDR1 is DFQATT and CDR2 is SNEGSKA in the germline V gene (reference sequence).

By sample fraction, this clone is medium-sized. The rearrangement uses TRBV20-1 and TRBJ1-2; D may be TRBD1 (5 bases). The V gene lost 5 bases and the J gene lost 4 bases, with 17 bases spanning the gap. Germline V gene data show CDR1 as DFQATT and CDR2 as SNEGSKA (reference sequence). This CDR3 region has 14 residues. CDR3 region: CSAPRTRQSYGYTF. The CDR3 nucleotides are TGCAGTGCTCCCCGAACGCGACAGTCCTATGGCTACACCTTC.

CDR3 bases: TGCAGTGCTACGGGACAGGGTGGCGACTATGGCTACACCTTC. Translated: CSATGQGGDYGYTF. This chain joins TRBV20-1 and TRBJ1-2, with 9 bases aligning to TRBD1. The CDR3 contains 14 residues. Per germline, CDR1 DFQATT and CDR2 SNEGSKA (reference sequence). The trim removed 4 bases at V and 3 bases at J, leaving 6 bases unmatched.

The chain links TRBV19 to TRBJ2-5; TRBD2 matches 7 bases. After removal of 7 bases from V and 9 bases from J, the junction contained 17 bases not matched to a gene. This CDR3 is built from 15 residues. Looked up from germline, CDR1 is LNHDA and CDR2 is SQIVND (reference sequence). The chain's CDR3 is CASIPFHHDGGAQYF. CDR3 bases: TGTGCCAGTATCCCTTTCCATCACGATGGGGGGGCCCAGTACTTC.

By share of the sample, this clone is medium-sized. This sequence joins TRBV20-1 and TRBJ2-1; possibly TRBD2 for D (5 bases). The germline V gene has CDR1 DFQATT and CDR2 SNEGSKA (reference sequence). This CDR3 spans 12 amino acids. V gave up 6 bases and J gave up 7 bases, with 13 bases separating them. The CDR3 protein is CSASGTANEQFF. The CDR3 nucleotides read TGCAGTGCCAGCGGTACTGCTAATGAGCAGTTCTTC.

The chain couples TRBV6-2 or TRBV6-3 to TRBJ2-7; 7 bases map to TRBD1. In germline, CDR1 is MNHEY, CDR2 SVGEGT. The CDR3 contains 13 residues. Trimming cost V 7 bases and J 3 bases; bases outside gene matches: 6. CDR3 sequence (DNA): TGTGCCAGCAAAGGGGGCCGCCACTACGAGCAGTACTTC. This encodes CASKGGRHYEQYF.

This clone was counted at least ten times. The chain recombines TRBV9 with TRBJ1-1; the D gene is possibly TRBD1 (6 bases). V was trimmed by 3 bases and J by 3 bases, leaving 9 bases between them. CDR3 length: 13 amino acids. CDR1 is SGDLS and CDR2 is YYNGEE in the germline V gene. The CDR3 here is CASSARQDTEAFF. The CDR3 nucleotides are TGTGCCAGCAGCGCCCGACAGGACACTGAAGCTTTCTTT.

CDR3 DNA sequence: TGTTCCAACAGTGAACATGGGAGCGCAGATACGCAGTATTTT. It specifies CSNSEHGSADTQYF. The rearrangement links TRBV25-1 to TRBJ2-3; TRBD2 might be the D (5 bases). The length of the CDR3 is 14 residues. Germline V gene lookup returns CDR1 MGHDK and CDR2 SYGVNS.

This clone counts as medium-sized. The V and J genes are TRBV20-1 and TRBJ2-1, with 7 positions matching TRBD2. The CDR3 sequence is 16 residues long. With 8 bases clipped from V and 3 bases from J, the junction kept 16 bases outside the gene matches. Germline V gene data show CDR1 as DFQATT and CDR2 as SNEGSKA (reference sequence). The CDR3 region has the DNA TGCAGTTCCCCGGTGCGAGCGGGAACCTACTACAATGAGCAGTTCTTC. Translation gives CSSPVRAGTYYNEQFF.

V usage is TRBV11-2 and J usage is TRBJ2-4, with D unresolved. The CDR3 covers 14 residues. Germline V CDR1 and CDR2: SGHAT, FQNNGV. The V and J ends lost 1 base and 7 bases respectively, with 11 bases between them. The CDR3 protein is CASSLGWQSNIQYF. For the CDR3, the DNA is TGTGCCAGCAGCTTAGGTTGGCAATCCAACATTCAGTACTTC.

This clone was observed a few times. The chain recombines TRBV6-1 with TRBJ1-2, with D perhaps matching TRBD1 (6 bases). Germline V lookup: CDR1 MNHNS, CDR2 SASEGT. V gave up 8 bases and J gave up 2 bases, with 12 bases separating them. CDR3 length: 13 amino acids. The CDR3 DNA follows: TGTGCCAGCGCCCCCGGGGGCAACTATGGCTACACCTTC. Its protein is CASAPGGNYGYTF.

By frequency in the sample, this clone is medium-sized. The chain recombines TRBV6-1 with TRBJ1-4, with D possibly being TRBD1 (6 bases). V was cut by 6 bases and J by 1 base, with 18 bases left in between. In germline, CDR1 is MNHNS, CDR2 SASEGT. The CDR3 runs 17 residues. The CDR3 coding sequence is TGTGCCAGCAGCACCAAGGTGGACAGCCGAACTAATGAAAAACTGTTTTTT. It codes for CASSTKVDSRTNEKLFF.

V and J are TRBV28 and TRBJ2-1; 8 positions match TRBD2. The V gene end was trimmed by 5 bases and the J gene end by 6 bases; junction bases not matched to a gene: 9. Looked up from germline, CDR1 is MDHEN and CDR2 is SYDVKM. The CDR3 is 15 residues long. The DNA for the CDR3 is TGTGCCAGCAGTCCCCTGACGGGGGGGTTCAATGAGCAGTTCTTC. Amino acids: CASSPLTGGFNEQFF. Combining the CDR3 with reference TRBV28 and TRBJ2-1 gives the whole variable domain DVKVTQSSRYLVKRTGEKVFLECVQDMDHENMFWYRQDPGLGLRLIYFSYDVKMKEKGDIPEGYSVSREKKERFSLILESASTNQTSMYLCASSPLTGGFNEQFFGPGTRLTVL.

This clone qualifies as medium-sized (0.01 to 0.1%). The chain carries TRBV30 and TRBJ2-5, with 10 bases that match TRBD2. V lost 5 bases, J lost 7 bases, and 13 bases stayed unmatched. This CDR3 has 15 amino acids. Per the germline V gene, CDR1 is GTSNPN and CDR2 is SVGIG (reference sequence). CDR3 sequence reads: CAWAPGTSVGGTQYF. Written as DNA, the CDR3 is TGTGCCTGGGCTCCCGGGACTAGCGTCGGGGGGACCCAGTACTTC.

About this clone: Here the CDR3 omits its conserved ending phenylalanine or tryptophan, so a read error is the likely source. The J gene is TRBJ1-4, the V gene TRBV7-2; TRBD1 is a possible D gene (6 bases). V gave up 1 base and J gave up 6 bases, with 15 bases separating them. CDR1 SGHTA and CDR2 FQGNSA come from the germline V gene. The CDR3 is 16 residues long. CDR3 sequence (DNA): TGTGCCAGCAGCTTAGATTTCTCGGGGGGCGATGAAAAACTGTTTTCT. Translating gives CASSLDFSGGDEKLFS.

The V call is TRBV6-1, the J call TRBJ1-1, with D perhaps TRBD1 (5 bases). This CDR3 is 17 amino acids long. Trimming removed 8 bases from V and 8 bases from J, with 30 bases in between. The V gene's germline CDR1 is MNHNS and CDR2 SASEGT. CDR3 sequence: CASADLLAGCARWEAFF. The CDR3 DNA reads as TGTGCCAGCGCTGATCTTCTGGCAGGGTGCGCAAGGTGGGAAGCTTTCTTT.

This clone was seen more than once but under ten times. The chain joins TRBV28 to TRBJ1-4; TRBD1 aligns across 7 bases. Trimming at V came to 5 bases and at J to 6 bases, leaving 6 bases not matched to a gene. Germline loops: CDR1 MDHEN, CDR2 SYDVKM. The CDR3 runs 14 residues. Here the CDR3 reads CASSEQTGYEKLFF. CDR3 in DNA: TGTGCCAGCAGTGAGCAGACAGGGTATGAAAAACTGTTTTTT. Filled out from reference TRBV28 and TRBJ1-4, the complete variable domain reads DVKVTQSSRYLVKRTGEKVFLECVQDMDHENMFWYRQDPGLGLRLIYFSYDVKMKEKGDIPEGYSVSREKKERFSLILESASTNQTSMYLCASSEQTGYEKLFFGSGTQLSVL.

This clone is categorized as medium-sized. The chain uses TRBV5-5 and TRBJ2-7; D is perhaps TRBD2 (5 bases). There are 12 residues in the CDR3. The germline V and J ends were trimmed by 2 bases and 3 bases, with 6 bases remaining between them. The germline V gene has CDR1 SGHKS and CDR2 YYEKEE (reference sequence). The DNA for the CDR3 is TGTGCCAGCAGCTTCGGGGTCTACGAGCAGTACTTC. Encoded protein: CASSFGVYEQYF.